This T cell receptor (beta chain) was identified during a study of tumor-infiltrating lymphocytes in primary liver carcinoma. On this clonotype itself: The junction and the germline gene differ at one end; a read error may be behind it.

The researchers produced TCR beta cDNA from around 0.5 ug total RNA with a constant-region primer. Investigators got TCR beta libraries out of three nested multiplex PCR rounds, done with slightly modified ARM-PCR. Each of the first two PCR rounds ran approximately 11 cycles with TRBV1-TRBV30 forward and C-beta reverse primers. Each CDR3 protein gets one entry after TCRdb re-called the multiplex PCR reads with MiXCR. The sample comprises some 46,000 distinct CDR3 sequences, roughly 77% of which are singletons, and roughly two fifths rests with the top ten. CDR1 SGDLS and CDR2 YYNGEE come from the germline V gene. This CDR3 contains 16 residues. Without any cell sorting, roughly 17-31 mg of bulk tissue yielded co-extracted RNA and DNA.

Sequencing was carried out using tumor-adjacent normal liver tissue. V and J are TRBV9 and TRBJ1-3; D is ambiguous. This receptor was identified in a woman aged 25 to 39 with primary liver carcinoma and hepatitis B virus infection. CDR3 sequence (DNA): TGTGCCAGCAACGTAGATGGCAGTTACTCTGGAAACACCATATATTTT. Encoded protein: CASNVDGSYSGNTIYF.